Here is one T cell receptor beta chain with its context. No antigen is known for it. The entry originates in a study of identical twins. TCRdb re-analysed the 5' RACE reads in MiXCR, keeping a single row per CDR3 protein. The table lists roughly 480,000 distinct CDR3 sequences, approximately 24% of them singletons. This CDR3 contains 16 residues. Findings of the study overall: Within beta out-of-frame sequences, the excess sharing observed between twins was weaker.

Separately, the same data were catalogued under a study of T cells expressing NK-cell markers. From that report: Obtained from sorted CD3+CD56+NKG2C+, CD3+CD56+NKG2C- and CD3+CD56-NKG2C+ T cells were the TCR beta repertoires. HCMV specificity of expanded NKG2C+ T cell clones remained unclear.

This TCR was recovered from a woman aged 18 to 35 in good health. Sequenced sample: CD4+ T cells sorted from blood. V usage is TRBV21-1 and J usage is TRBJ1-5; the D call in the table, TRBD1, was not verified against the DNA. TRBV21-1 is annotated as a pseudogene. The CDR3 loop is CASSKGGKDRNQPQHF. The CDR3 DNA reads TGTGCCAGCAGCAAAGGGGGGAAGGACAGGAATCAGCCCCAGCATTTT.